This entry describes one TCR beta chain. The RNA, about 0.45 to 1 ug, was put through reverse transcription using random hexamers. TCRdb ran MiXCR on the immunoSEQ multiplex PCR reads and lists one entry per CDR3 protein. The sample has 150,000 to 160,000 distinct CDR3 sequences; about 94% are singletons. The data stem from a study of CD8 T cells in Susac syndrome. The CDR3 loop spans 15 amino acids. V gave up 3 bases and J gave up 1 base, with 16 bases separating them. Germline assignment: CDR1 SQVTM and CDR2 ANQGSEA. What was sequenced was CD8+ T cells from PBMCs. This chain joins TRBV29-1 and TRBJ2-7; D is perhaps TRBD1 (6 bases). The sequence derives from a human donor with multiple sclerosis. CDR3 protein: CSVEHLTGSSYEQYF. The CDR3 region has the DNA TGCAGCGTTGAGCATTTGACAGGAAGTTCCTACGAGCAGTACTTC.